One and the same sample provided the 26 T cell receptor beta chains below, sequenced in a study of shared clonotypes between healthy human individuals. Profiled with immunoSEQ multiplex PCR; TCRdb holds only in-frame clones, not every one. The sample lists around 2.3 million clones; more than 90% were seen once. The sample was naive CD4+ T cells sorted from blood. Subset given: CD45RA+ positively selected. The receptors were gathered from a man younger than 35 in good health.

The rearrangement joins TRBV25-1 to TRBJ1-6; tentative D call: TRBD1 (6 bases). Germline CDR1 is MGHDK and CDR2 is SYGVNS. The V gene lost 6 bases and the J gene lost 6 bases, with 15 bases spanning the gap. The CDR3 covers 15 residues. The CDR3 DNA reads TGTGCCAGCAGCGGGAAGGGGGGGCCTAATTCACCCCTCCACTTT. Amino acids: CASSGKGGPNSPLHF.

This chain links TRBV5-1 with TRBJ1-2, with 7 bases matching TRBD1. The V gene's germline CDR1 is SGHRS and CDR2 YFSETQ. The trim removed 3 bases at V and 5 bases at J, leaving 10 bases unmatched. The CDR3 sequence is 15 residues long. CDR3 coding DNA: TGCGCCAGCAGCTCGGGACAGCCGGCTCTTTATGGCTACACCTTC. Amino acid sequence: CASSSGQPALYGYTF.

The V call is TRBV28, the J call TRBJ1-2; 12 bases match TRBD1. Germline values: CDR1 MDHEN, CDR2 SYDVKM. The trim removed 6 bases at V and 2 bases at J, leaving 7 bases unmatched. This CDR3 spans 16 amino acids. The CDR3: CASRYTGTGGNYGYTF. DNA for the CDR3: TGTGCCAGCAGATATACAGGGACAGGGGGCAACTATGGCTACACCTTC.

The V and J genes are TRBV29-1 and TRBJ2-3, with TRBD2 matching 9 bases. The CDR3 spans 13 residues. V lost 4 bases to trimming and J lost 6 bases; unmatched junction nucleotides: 5. Germline V gene lookup returns CDR1 SQVTM and CDR2 ANQGSEA. CDR3 protein: CSVAGLAWDTQYF. The CDR3 coding sequence is TGCAGCGTTGCGGGACTAGCTTGGGATACGCAGTATTTT.

The CDR3 region has the DNA TGTGCCAGCAGATGGGGACGGTATTCACCCCTCCACTTT. It yields the protein CASRWGRYSPLHF. The chain couples TRBV6-5 to TRBJ1-6; a possible D gene is TRBD1 (5 bases). Germline V CDR1 and CDR2: MNHEY, SVGAGI. V was clipped by 6 bases and J by 8 bases, with 11 bases between them. This CDR3 contains 13 residues.

The rearrangement links TRBV13 to TRBJ2-7, with D possibly being TRBD2 (5 bases). CDR1 and CDR2 (germline): PRHDT, FYEKMQ (reference sequence). CDR3 length: 14 amino acids. V lost 6 bases to trimming and J lost 6 bases, with 18 bases between them. The CDR3 reads CASRSGPLEVEQYF. CDR3 in DNA: TGTGCCAGCAGGTCCGGGCCCTTGGAGGTCGAGCAGTACTTC.

This chain connects TRBV5-5 to TRBJ2-7; TRBD1 is a possible D gene (5 bases). The V and J ends lost 4 bases and 4 bases respectively, with 9 bases between them. Germline V CDR1 and CDR2: SGHKS, YYEKEE (reference sequence). This CDR3 has 12 amino acids. The CDR3 bases are TGTGCCAGCAGCCCCCCAGGGTACGAGCAGTACTTC. Its protein product is CASSPPGYEQYF.

The chain couples TRBV5-4 to TRBJ1-4, with 7 bases that match TRBD1. Germline V CDR1 and CDR2: SGHNT, YYREEE (reference sequence). The CDR3 runs 15 residues. V shed 4 bases and J 3 bases; nucleotides not matched to a gene: 6. The CDR3 region has the DNA TGTGCCAGCAGCACCCGGACAGGATCTAATGAAAAACTGTTTTTT. This encodes CASSTRTGSNEKLFF.

This chain links TRBV15 with TRBJ2-2; perhaps TRBD1 as D (5 bases). V dropped 10 bases and J dropped 2 bases, with 17 bases sitting between them. CDR1 is LNHNV and CDR2 is YYDKDF in the germline V gene (reference sequence). This CDR3 spans 15 amino acids. CDR3 amino acids: CAISARTFNTGELFF. The DNA for the CDR3 is TGTGCCATCAGTGCTAGGACATTTAACACCGGGGAGCTGTTTTTT.

V usage is TRBV28 and J usage is TRBJ1-1; D ambiguous. The germline V gene encodes CDR1 MDHEN and CDR2 SYDVKM. CDR3 size: 15 residues. Trimming cost V 3 bases and J 0 bases, with 11 bases left between them. The CDR3 DNA sequence: TGTGCCAGCAGTTTCTTGGACGTGCTGAACACTGAAGCTTTCTTT. Amino acids: CASSFLDVLNTEAFF.

The chain couples TRBV7-6 to TRBJ2-7, with no clear D. The V and J ends lost 2 bases and 3 bases respectively, with 8 bases between them. The CDR3 is made up of 13 amino acids. The germline V gene has CDR1 SGHVS and CDR2 FNYEAQ. CDR3 amino acids: CASSLKLSYEQYF. The CDR3 coding sequence is TGTGCCAGCAGCTTAAAATTAAGCTACGAGCAGTACTTC.

V usage is TRBV6-5 and J usage is TRBJ1-6; unclear D gene. The germline gives CDR1 MNHEY, CDR2 SVGAGI. Between the trimmed V and J ends, which lost 0 bases and 7 bases, there was a span of 13 bases. This CDR3 has 16 amino acids. The CDR3 DNA follows: TGTGCCAGCAGTTACTCGATTGAGGGTCTGAATTCACCCCTCCACTTT. This translates into CASSYSIEGLNSPLHF.

The chain recombines TRBV7-2 with TRBJ2-5; 14 nucleotides match TRBD2. The CDR3 has 18 residues. Trimming cost V 2 bases and J 4 bases; bases outside gene matches: 9. Germline V gene lookup returns CDR1 SGHTA and CDR2 FQGNSA. CDR3 region: CASSLTRGLAGGGETQYF. CDR3 nucleotides: TGTGCCAGCAGCTTAACCCGCGGACTAGCGGGGGGAGGAGAGACCCAGTACTTC.

On this clone itself: Different DNA sequences within this sample yield the same CDR3. V and J are TRBV30 and TRBJ2-7, with unresolved D. The CDR3 totals 12 residues. The germline V gene has CDR1 GTSNPN and CDR2 SVGIG (reference sequence). V dropped 0 bases and J dropped 2 bases, with 5 bases sitting between them. In nucleotides, the CDR3 is TGTGCCTGGAGTGTAGATCCCTACGAGCAGTACTTC. It translates to CAWSVDPYEQYF.

The rearrangement joins TRBV19 to TRBJ1-5; possible D gene TRBD1, 5 bases. The V gene lost 7 bases and the J gene lost 0 bases, with 10 bases spanning the gap. Germline CDR1 is LNHDA and CDR2 is SQIVND (reference sequence). The CDR3 contains 14 residues. The chain's CDR3 is CASIRAHSNQPQHF. The CDR3 DNA reads TGTGCCAGTATCAGGGCCCATAGCAATCAGCCCCAGCATTTT.

This chain links TRBV7-9 with TRBJ2-5; no clear D gene. The germline CDR1 and CDR2 sequences are SEHNR and FQNEAQ (reference sequence). The CDR3 length is 14 residues. V dropped 2 bases and J dropped 2 bases, with 9 bases sitting between them. The CDR3 sequence: CASSLRRNQETQYF. CDR3 nucleotides: TGTGCCAGCAGCTTACGACGGAATCAAGAGACCCAGTACTTC. The entire variable domain, with the rest obtained from reference TRBV7-9 and TRBJ2-5, is as follows: DTGVSQNPRHKITKRGQNVTFRCDPISEHNRLYWYRQTLGQGPEFLTYFQNEAQLEKSRLLSDRFSAERPKGSFSTLEIQRTEQGDSAMYLCASSLRRNQETQYFGPGTRLLVL.

The chain recombines TRBV28 with TRBJ1-5, with TRBD1 as a possible D gene (6 bases). Germline V lookup: CDR1 MDHEN, CDR2 SYDVKM. V dropped 8 bases and J dropped 7 bases, with 18 bases sitting between them. The CDR3 is 14 residues long. Here the CDR3 reads CASRLQGAGQPQHF. The CDR3 DNA sequence: TGTGCCAGCCGACTACAGGGAGCAGGGCAGCCCCAGCATTTT.

This chain joins TRBV4-1 and TRBJ2-7; 13 bases agree with TRBD2. V trimming: 1 base; J trimming: 5 bases; junction bases outside the gene matches: 5. Germline assignment: CDR1 MGHRA and CDR2 YSYEKL. The CDR3 covers 16 residues. The CDR3 region has the DNA TGCGCCAGCAGCCAAGGGACTAGCGGGAGCTTCGACGAGCAGTACTTC. This gives the protein CASSQGTSGSFDEQYF.

This clone was seen a handful of times. Other DNA sequences from this sample encode an identical CDR3 as well. As DNA, the CDR3 is TGTGCCTGGGGGACAGGCGGGACTGAAGCTTTCTTT. Translation gives CAWGTGGTEAFF. This chain uses TRBV30 with TRBJ1-1; 8 bases are a match to TRBD1. V gave up 5 bases and J gave up 5 bases; unmatched junction bases: 4. Germline lookup yields CDR1 GTSNPN and CDR2 SVGIG (reference sequence). This CDR3 contains 12 residues.

The chain employs TRBV7-2 and TRBJ2-7; a possible D gene is TRBD2 (5 bases). The CDR3 contains 14 residues. V was trimmed by 2 bases and J by 5 bases, leaving 13 bases between them. The germline V gene encodes CDR1 SGHTA and CDR2 FQGNSA. The CDR3 coding sequence is TGTGCCAGCAGCTTACGTCTGCTAGCAGACGAGCAGTACTTC. It codes for CASSLRLLADEQYF.

This chain joins TRBV7-6 and TRBJ1-3; D gene unclear. The CDR3 is made up of 16 amino acids. V was pared by 0 bases and J by 0 bases, with 9 bases between. Germline V lookup: CDR1 SGHVS, CDR2 FNYEAQ. CDR3 loop: CASSLASDFSGNTIYF. The CDR3 DNA reads TGTGCCAGCAGCTTAGCCTCAGACTTCTCTGGAAACACCATATATTTT.

As concerns this clone: Other DNA sequences in this specimen translate into the identical CDR3. The chain joins TRBV11-2 to TRBJ1-2; D uncertain. The V gene's germline CDR1 is SGHAT and CDR2 FQNNGV. Trimming left V 1 base short and J 2 bases short, with 2 bases between. The CDR3 totals 12 residues. This chain's CDR3 is CASSLANYGYTF. The CDR3 DNA follows: TGTGCCAGCAGCTTAGCAAACTATGGCTACACCTTC. The entire variable domain, with the rest obtained from reference TRBV11-2 and TRBJ1-2, is as follows: EAGVAQSPRYKIIEKRQSVAFWCNPISGHATLYWYQQILGQGPKLLIQFQNNGVVDDSQLPKDRFSAERLKGVDSTLKIQPAKLEDSAVYLCASSLANYGYTFGSGTRLTVV.

The rearrangement joins TRBV18 to TRBJ1-2; TRBD1 might be the D (5 bases). The CDR3 has 16 amino acids. Germline-derived CDR1 and CDR2 are KGHSH and LQKENI. V lost 5 bases and J 0 bases, leaving 16 bases between the germline ends. The CDR3 is CASSARDSAPNYGYTF. In DNA form, the CDR3 reads TGTGCCAGCTCAGCCCGTGACAGTGCCCCTAACTATGGCTACACCTTC.

This rearrangement joins TRBV19 to TRBJ2-7, with TRBD1 matching 7 bases. The length of the CDR3 is 15 residues. With 3 bases clipped from V and 0 bases from J, the junction kept 5 bases outside the gene matches. Germline V gene sequence: CDR1 LNHDA, CDR2 SQIVND (reference sequence). The CDR3 DNA follows: TGTGCCAGTAGTATCTTACAGGGGCCCTCCTACGAGCAGTACTTC. This gives the protein CASSILQGPSYEQYF.

This chain joins TRBV10-3 and TRBJ2-7; no firm D call. Germline CDR1 and CDR2: ENHRY and SYGVKD. The length of the CDR3 is 14 residues. Between the trimmed V and J ends, which lost 8 bases and 0 bases, there was a span of 14 bases. CDR3 bases: TGTGCCATCTCGGTTAACAGTATCTCCTACGAGCAGTACTTC. Translating gives CAISVNSISYEQYF.

This rearrangement joins TRBV7-2 to TRBJ1-1; 12 bases map to TRBD1. Germline V lookup: CDR1 SGHTA, CDR2 FQGNSA. CDR3 length: 17 amino acids. J gave up 5 bases and V 0 bases, and 7 bases lay outside the gene matches. CDR3 residues: CASSLAGTGGWRTEAFF. The CDR3 bases are TGTGCCAGCAGCTTAGCGGGGACAGGGGGCTGGAGGACTGAAGCTTTCTTT. The full variable domain, completed using reference TRBV7-2 and TRBJ1-1, is GAGVSQSPSNKVTEKGKDVELRCDPISGHTALYWYRQSLGQGLEFLIYFQGNSAPDKSGLPSDRFSAERTGGSVSTLTIQRTQQEDSAVYLCASSLAGTGGWRTEAFFGQGTRLTVV.